A single sample is the source of the 20 T cell receptor beta chains below, sequenced in a study of post-analysis software for immune sequencing data. Their cognate antigens are unknown. Built from TCR beta cDNA, the libraries had unique molecular identifiers in them. TCRdb itself ran the PCR reads through MiXCR, one entry per CDR3 protein. The table lists 380,000 or so distinct CDR3 sequences, about a third of them singletons. Overall study results and limits: Five or six TRBV segments were more frequent in patients than controls; TRBV5-6, TRBV5-1 and TRBV20-1 belonged to this group.

The sequencing sample was made of blood. The receptors originated from a girl aged 10 to 17 with multiple sclerosis.

The sample holds a few counts of this clonotype. The rearrangement joins TRBV7-6 to TRBJ2-7; 9 bases align to TRBD2. This CDR3 region has 15 residues. Germline lookup yields CDR1 SGHVS and CDR2 FNYEAQ. The J segment lost 2 bases and the V segment lost 3 bases, leaving 5 bases of the junction unmatched. For the CDR3, the DNA is TGTGCCAGCAGCTTCGGAAGCGGGGGGACCTACGAGCAGTACTTC. Protein product: CASSFGSGGTYEQYF.

The table lists this clonotype with a few counts. The CDR3 sequence is CASTLRGASGYGYTF. The DNA of the CDR3 is TGTGCCAGCACTTTACGGGGGGCGAGTGGCTATGGCTACACCTTC. The chain employs TRBV6-5 and TRBJ1-2; TRBD1 might be the D (6 bases). Per the germline V gene, CDR1 is MNHEY and CDR2 is SVGAGI. V was cut by 7 bases and J by 4 bases, with 19 bases left in between. This CDR3 has 15 residues.

J is TRBJ2-1 and V is TRBV12-3 or TRBV12-4; 8 bases fit TRBD2. The junction had 1 base not matched to a gene; V was cut back by 2 bases and J by 4 bases. The CDR3 contains 14 residues. The CDR3 here is CASSLPSGYNEQFF. Written as DNA, the CDR3 is TGTGCCAGCAGTTTACCTAGCGGGTACAATGAGCAGTTCTTC.

About this clonotype itself: A read error may be the cause here, since a much bigger clone is one base away. The CDR3 DNA reads as TGTGCCAGCAGCTCTCGGGGACTAGCGGGGGGCCGCTCCTACAAGCAGTACTTC. It encodes CASSSRGLAGGRSYKQYF. V gene TRBV7-2 combines with J gene TRBJ2-4; TRBD2 matches 15 bases. With V trimmed by 4 bases and J by 13 bases, 17 bases remained unmatched. CDR1 is SGHTA, CDR2 FQGNSA, per germline. The CDR3 is 18 residues long. Complete variable domain (other parts from reference TRBV7-2 and TRBJ2-4): GAGVSQSPSNKVTEKGKDVELRCDPISGHTALYWYRQSLGQGLEFLIYFQGNSAPDKSGLPSDRFSAERTGGSVSTLTIQRTQQEDSAVYLCASSSRGLAGGRSYKQYFGAGTRLSVL.

The chain employs TRBV18 and TRBJ2-1, with 10 bases that match TRBD2. The CDR3 has 15 amino acids. The V segment lost 0 bases and the J segment 6 bases; nucleotides outside the gene matches: 2. Germline V gives CDR1 KGHSH, CDR2 LQKENI. In nucleotides, the CDR3 is TGTGCCAGCTCACCACCGGCTAGCGGGGGCAATGAGCAGTTCTTC. It is translated as CASSPPASGGNEQFF.

This clonotype has a handful of counts. V usage is TRBV29-1 and J usage is TRBJ1-1, with 7 bases matching TRBD1. The CDR3 spans 11 residues. Germline V CDR1 and CDR2: SQVTM, ANQGSEA. V shed 5 bases, J shed 6 bases, and the junction held 3 bases outside the gene matches. The CDR3 reads CSVLDRAEAFF. The CDR3 region has the DNA TGCAGCGTTCTCGACAGGGCTGAAGCTTTCTTT.

This clonotype was detected only a few times. The chain's CDR3 is CASSPTGKEQYF. Written as DNA, the CDR3 is TGTGCCAGCAGCCCGACAGGGAAGGAGCAGTACTTC. The chain has TRBV4-2 and TRBJ2-7; 7 nucleotides agree with TRBD1. The CDR3 sequence is 12 residues long. Looked up from germline, CDR1 is LGHNA and CDR2 is YNFKEQ. V was clipped by 4 bases and J by 7 bases; unmatched bases: 4.

This clonotype turned up a few times. The rearrangement uses TRBV20-1 and TRBJ2-7, with 7 bases aligning to TRBD1. The DNA end is a closer match to TRBJ2-5, so the J assignment may be wrong. Germline V gene lookup returns CDR1 DFQATT and CDR2 SNEGSKA (reference sequence). The length of the CDR3 is 13 residues. The CDR3 sequence is CSASRQGLKTQYF. DNA for the CDR3: TGCAGTGCTAGCCGACAGGGCCTCAAGACCCAGTACTTC.

Notes on this clonotype: Since a much larger clone is just one base distant, this may be a read error. The chain recombines TRBV20-1 with TRBJ2-5, with 7 bases aligning to TRBD1. In germline, CDR1 is DFQATT, CDR2 SNEGSKA (reference sequence). This CDR3 spans 12 amino acids. The CDR3 coding sequence is TGCAGGGCTCCAGACAGGGATGAGACCCAGTACTTC. Amino acids: CRAPDRDETQYF.

The chain combines TRBV27 with TRBJ2-3, with a possible D match to TRBD2 (6 bases). This CDR3 is 14 amino acids long. Deletions cut 5 bases from V and 1 base from J, with 10 bases between. Germline CDR1 reads MNHEY; CDR2 reads SMNVEV (reference sequence). CDR3 sequence: CASSPLAGTDTQYF. The CDR3 DNA is TGTGCCAGCAGTCCACTAGCCGGCACAGATACGCAGTATTTT.

This clonotype has just a few counts. The V call is TRBV12-3 or TRBV12-4, the J call TRBJ2-5; no reliable D call. V lost 5 bases and J 5 bases, leaving 18 bases between the germline ends. The CDR3 is 15 amino acids. CDR3 sequence reads: CASSPPDPAGETQYF. The CDR3 DNA reads as TGTGCCAGCAGTCCCCCGGACCCGGCTGGGGAGACCCAGTACTTC.

V is TRBV24-1 and J is TRBJ2-5; 7 nucleotides agree with TRBD1. The junction had 11 bases not matched to a gene; V was cut back by 4 bases and J by 7 bases. The CDR3 extends over 15 amino acids. The germline V gene encodes CDR1 KGHDR and CDR2 SFDVKD. The CDR3 DNA reads TGTGCCACCAGTGAAACAGGGGACCTCAAGGGGACCCAGTACTTC. Its protein product is CATSETGDLKGTQYF.

This clonotype was seen more than once but under ten times. Here the CDR3 reads CASSPRGHNEQFF. As DNA, the CDR3 is TGTGCCAGCAGTCCCCGGGGGCACAATGAGCAGTTCTTC. The chain joins TRBV6-5 to TRBJ2-1; possibly TRBD1 or TRBD2 for D (6 bases each). The CDR3 has 13 residues. With 5 bases removed from V and 5 bases from J, the gap between germline ends came to 10 bases. Germline CDR1 is MNHEY and CDR2 is SVGAGI.

The chain uses TRBV3-1 and TRBJ2-7; 10 bases align to TRBD2. V trimming: 5 bases; J trimming: 3 bases; junction bases outside the gene matches: 7. This CDR3 region has 15 residues. CDR1 is LGHDT, CDR2 YNNKEL, per germline (reference sequence). CDR3 region: CASSFPSGGYYEQYF. The CDR3 DNA reads TGTGCCAGCAGCTTCCCTAGCGGGGGATACTACGAGCAGTACTTC.

This chain connects TRBV12-3 or TRBV12-4 to TRBJ1-1, with D maybe TRBD1 (5 bases). CDR3 length: 14 amino acids. V lost 6 bases and J 4 bases, leaving 15 bases between the germline ends. DNA of the CDR3: TGTGCCAGCAGCCAGGGTGAAGCCAGCACTGAAGCTTTCTTT. Protein: CASSQGEASTEAFF.

As DNA, the CDR3 is TGTGCCAGCAGCCTTGGGGAGCCGAAAAACATTCAGTACTTC. Protein: CASSLGEPKNIQYF. This sequence joins TRBV3-1 and TRBJ2-4, with D possibly being TRBD2 (5 bases). Germline V gene lookup returns CDR1 LGHDT and CDR2 YNNKEL (reference sequence). The CDR3 is 14 residues long. V was pared by 4 bases and J by 4 bases, with 11 bases between.

This clonotype has a count of ten or more. V and J are TRBV7-6 and TRBJ2-7, with D maybe TRBD2 (5 bases). This CDR3 has 15 amino acids. Germline CDR1 reads SGHVS; CDR2 reads FNYEAQ. Trimming pared 1 base from V and 2 bases from J, leaving 12 bases between. The CDR3 spells CASSLGPTGAYEQYF. The CDR3 DNA sequence: TGTGCCAGCAGCTTAGGGCCCACCGGGGCCTACGAGCAGTACTTC.

This chain connects TRBV6-5 to TRBJ1-1; 9 bases fit TRBD1. Germline loops: CDR1 MNHEY, CDR2 SVGAGI. There are 18 residues in the CDR3. V was clipped by 3 bases and J by 3 bases; unmatched bases: 14. The CDR3 reads CASSYSTGGAVMHTEAFF. The DNA of the CDR3 is TGTGCCAGCAGTTATTCCACAGGGGGCGCGGTCATGCACACTGAAGCTTTCTTT.

V is TRBV29-1 and J is TRBJ2-2; maybe TRBD1 (6 bases). V lost 7 bases, J lost 1 base, and 10 bases lay in between. CDR1 and CDR2 from the germline V gene are SQVTM and ANQGSEA. The CDR3 loop spans 13 amino acids. CDR3 DNA: TGCAGCGCCGAGGGGGAGAACACCGGGGAGCTGTTTTTT. Translating it yields CSAEGENTGELFF.

The rearrangement links TRBV12-3 or TRBV12-4 to TRBJ1-5; 9 positions agree with TRBD1. The CDR3 is made up of 14 amino acids. The trim removed 5 bases at V and 7 bases at J, leaving 6 bases unmatched. The CDR3 loop reads CASSPTGGRQPQHF. The DNA for the CDR3 is TGTGCCAGCAGTCCTACAGGGGGCCGCCAGCCCCAGCATTTT.